This is a list of T cell receptor beta chains from one sample in a study of blood T cell repertoires in COVID-19. Libraries were prepared by immunoSEQ multiplex PCR; TCRdb keeps only in-frame clonotypes and omits some of them. The sample includes roughly 290,000 clones, 80% to 90% seen only once; the top ten take 7.8%. Sequencing input: peripheral blood. The receptors shown here come from a woman in her forties or fifties who had recovered from COVID-19. Each CDR3 is given with its conserved first and last residue. A D gene is named only where the DNA matches it firmly. A row's size may be missing; if present it is once, few, many or a size class.

size: -; D: -; length: 13; J: TRBJ1-1; V: TRBV7-2; CDR3: CASSLRVVTEAFF; DNA: TGTGCCAGCAGCTTAAGAGTTGTCACTGAAGCTTTCTTT
size: -; D: TRBD2; length: 15; J: TRBJ2-2; V: TRBV7-3; CDR3: CASSTGLAGTGELFF; DNA: TGTGCCAGCAGCACCGGACTAGCGGGAACCGGGGAGCTGTTTTTT
size: -; D: TRBD1; length: 16; J: TRBJ2-4; V: TRBV7-2; CDR3: CASSLNPGQGVNIQYF; DNA: TGTGCCAGCAGCTTAAATCCCGGACAGGGGGTAAACATTCAGTACTTC
size: -; D: -; length: 14; J: TRBJ2-5; V: TRBV19; CDR3: CASTPGTTQETQYF; DNA: TGTGCCAGTACCCCCGGGACAACACAAGAGACCCAGTACTTC
size: -; D: -; length: 15; J: TRBJ2-5; V: TRBV30; CDR3: CAWSTLRDFQETQYF; DNA: TGTGCCTGGAGTACCCTGCGGGACTTCCAAGAGACCCAGTACTTC
size: -; D: TRBD2; length: 18; J: TRBJ2-1; V: TRBV7-6; CDR3: CASSLGGTWTSGRNEQFF; DNA: TGTGCCAGCAGCTTAGGAGGTACGTGGACTAGTGGACGTAATGAGCAGTTCTTC
size: -; D: -; length: 14; J: TRBJ1-3; V: TRBV6-5; CDR3: CASSPSSSGNTIYF; DNA: TGTGCCAGCAGCCCCTCTAGCTCTGGAAACACCATATATTTT
size: -; D: -; length: 15; J: TRBJ1-1; V: TRBV6-5; CDR3: CASSYGGGWNGEAFF; DNA: TGTGCCAGCAGTTACGGGGGGGGATGGAATGGTGAAGCTTTCTTT
size: -; D: TRBD1; length: 13; J: TRBJ2-7; V: TRBV6-6; CDR3: CASRQGGTYEQYF; DNA: TGTGCCAGCCGACAGGGTGGGACCTACGAGCAGTACTTC
size: -; D: TRBD1; length: 15; J: TRBJ1-4; V: TRBV3-1/TRBV3-2; CDR3: CASSQRTGGGEKLFF; DNA: TGTGCCAGCAGCCAAAGGACAGGAGGGGGTGAAAAACTGTTTTTT
size: -; D: TRBD2; length: 13; J: TRBJ2-5; V: TRBV28; CDR3: CATGGALQETQYF; DNA: TGTGCCACCGGGGGGGCTCTCCAAGAGACCCAGTACTTC
size: -; D: -; length: 14; J: TRBJ2-7; V: TRBV28; CDR3: CASSPGLRGDEQYF; DNA: TGTGCCAGCAGTCCGGGACTTAGGGGAGACGAGCAGTACTTC
size: -; D: -; length: 15; J: TRBJ1-6; V: TRBV7-2; CDR3: CASSQGQTFNSPLHF; DNA: TGTGCCAGCAGCCAAGGACAGACCTTTAATTCACCCCTCCACTTT
size: -; D: -; length: 15; J: TRBJ1-3; V: TRBV4-3; CDR3: CASSTSRGTGNTIYF; DNA: TGCGCCAGCAGCACCAGCCGGGGTACTGGAAACACCATATATTTT
size: -; D: -; length: 15; J: TRBJ2-5; V: TRBV11-2; CDR3: CASSRYTGYSETQYF; DNA: TGTGCCAGCAGCCGCTACACGGGGTATTCAGAGACCCAGTACTTC
size: once; D: -; length: 18; J: TRBJ1-1; V: TRBV4-3; CDR3: CASSHLRTTYVMNTEAFF; DNA: TGCGCCAGCAGCCATCTAAGGACAACTTATGTTATGAACACTGAAGCTTTCTTT
size: -; D: TRBD1; length: 14; J: TRBJ1-2; V: TRBV13; CDR3: CASIKQGVPYGYTF; DNA: TGTGCCAGCATCAAACAGGGGGTTCCCTATGGCTACACCTTC
size: few; D: -; length: 16; J: TRBJ1-3; V: TRBV4-1; CDR3: CASSQGTEYSGNTIYF; DNA: TGCGCCAGCAGCCAAGGGACAGAGTACTCTGGAAACACCATATATTTT
size: -; D: -; length: 16; J: TRBJ2-5; V: TRBV9; CDR3: CASSVAPLVRQETQYF; DNA: TGTGCCAGCAGCGTAGCCCCTCTCGTTCGTCAAGAGACCCAGTACTTC
size: -; D: TRBD1; length: 15; J: TRBJ2-2; V: TRBV9; CDR3: CASSGTGGAAGELFF; DNA: TGTGCCAGCAGCGGGACAGGGGGCGCCGCCGGGGAGCTGTTTTTT
size: -; D: -; length: 15; J: TRBJ2-1; V: TRBV27; CDR3: CASSPYGSSYNEQFF; DNA: TGTGCCAGCAGCCCCTACGGGAGCTCCTACAATGAGCAGTTCTTC
size: once; D: -; length: 16; J: TRBJ2-6; V: TRBV18; CDR3: CASSPSSVSGANVLTF; DNA: TGTGCCAGCTCACCTAGTTCGGTCTCTGGGGCCAACGTCCTGACTTTC
size: -; D: TRBD2; length: 14; J: TRBJ2-7; V: TRBV6-2/TRBV6-3; CDR3: CASNPSGGADEQYF; DNA: TGTGCCAGCAACCCTAGCGGGGGGGCCGACGAGCAGTACTTC
size: -; D: TRBD2; length: 14; J: TRBJ2-7; V: TRBV5-6; CDR3: CASRVRLAGYEQYF; DNA: TGTGCCAGCAGGGTGCGACTAGCGGGCTACGAGCAGTACTTC
size: -; D: -; length: 13; J: TRBJ1-5; V: TRBV19; CDR3: CASRHPGGGAQHF; DNA: TGTGCCAGTAGGCACCCCGGCGGGGGGGCCCAGCATTTT
size: -; D: -; length: 15; J: TRBJ2-3; V: TRBV28; CDR3: CASSHRGGVTDTQYF; DNA: TGTGCCAGCAGTCACAGGGGCGGGGTCACAGATACGCAGTATTTT
size: once; D: TRBD1; length: 11; J: TRBJ1-2; V: TRBV20-1; CDR3: CSGQGNYGYTF; DNA: TGCAGTGGACAGGGGAACTATGGCTACACCTTC
size: once; D: -; length: 14; J: TRBJ1-1; V: TRBV10-2; CDR3: CASSASRINTEAFF; DNA: TGCGCCAGCAGTGCGTCGAGGATCAACACTGAAGCTTTCTTT
size: -; D: -; length: 13; J: TRBJ2-7; V: TRBV28; CDR3: CASGGEGTDEQYF; DNA: TGTGCCAGCGGAGGGGAAGGTACCGACGAGCAGTACTTC
size: -; D: TRBD1; length: 15; J: TRBJ1-1; V: TRBV7-2; CDR3: CASSAWTGSGGEAFF; DNA: TGTGCCAGCAGCGCCTGGACAGGGTCCGGGGGTGAAGCTTTCTTT
size: -; D: TRBD2; length: 14; J: TRBJ2-5; V: TRBV5-4; CDR3: CASRGGLAWETQYF; DNA: TGTGCCAGCAGGGGGGGACTAGCCTGGGAGACCCAGTACTTC
size: -; D: TRBD1; length: 14; J: TRBJ1-2; V: TRBV7-2; CDR3: CASSFSQGAQGYTF; DNA: TGTGCCAGCAGCTTCTCACAGGGGGCGCAGGGCTACACCTTC
size: -; D: -; length: 14; J: TRBJ2-1; V: TRBV7-2; CDR3: CASSPREQANEQFF; DNA: TGTGCCAGCAGCCCAAGGGAACAGGCTAATGAGCAGTTCTTC
size: -; D: -; length: 13; J: TRBJ1-1; V: TRBV30; CDR3: CAWSRTANTEAFF; DNA: TGTGCCTGGAGTAGGACAGCGAACACTGAAGCTTTCTTT
size: -; D: -; length: 11; J: TRBJ2-5; V: TRBV12-3/TRBV12-4; CDR3: CASSKTRTQYF; DNA: TGTGCCAGCAGCAAAACTAGGACCCAGTACTTC
size: -; D: TRBD1; length: 16; J: TRBJ2-7; V: TRBV28; CDR3: CASSKRTSGTDYEQYF; DNA: TGTGCCAGCAGTAAGAGGACCTCCGGGACAGACTACGAGCAGTACTTC
size: -; D: TRBD1; length: 17; J: TRBJ2-3; V: TRBV7-9; CDR3: CASSYIYRGSSTDTQYF; DNA: TGTGCCAGCAGCTATATATACAGGGGATCGAGCACAGATACGCAGTATTTT
size: -; D: TRBD1; length: 14; J: TRBJ1-5; V: TRBV28; CDR3: CASSPTGGGQPQHF; DNA: TGTGCCAGCAGCCCAACAGGGGGCGGTCAGCCCCAGCATTTT
size: -; D: TRBD1; length: 14; J: TRBJ1-1; V: TRBV5-1; CDR3: CASSLRQGSTEAFF; DNA: TGCGCCAGCAGCTTAAGACAGGGGAGTACTGAAGCTTTCTTT
size: -; D: TRBD1; length: 12; J: TRBJ1-2; V: TRBV5-4; CDR3: CASSLVQGVYTF; DNA: TGTGCCAGCAGCTTGGTGCAGGGGGTGTACACCTTC
size: -; D: -; length: 12; J: TRBJ2-7; V: TRBV30; CDR3: CAAEGYYYEQYF; DNA: TGTGCCGCGGAAGGTTACTACTACGAGCAGTACTTC